This T cell receptor beta chain appears in the sequencing data of a study of blood T cell repertoires in COVID-19. Turning to the study itself: Acute-phase and convalescent COVID-19 samples originated in the United States, Italy and Spain. T cells, B-cell-depleted T cells, or PBMCs provided the cDNA or gDNA that served as material.

In the study's own analysis: Using reference gene primer amplification, nucleated cell counts were estimated. Generated by immunoSEQ multiplex PCR, the TCRdb table keeps only in-frame clones and is missing some. V and J calls and clone size come straight from that table; D and trimming were deduced from the DNA. This table has around 160,000 clones, 80% to 90% appearing once. Germline-derived CDR1 and CDR2 are SGHDN and FVKESK. Between the trimmed V and J ends, which lost 1 base and 9 bases, there was a span of 4 bases. The CDR3 contains 11 residues. V is TRBV14 and J is TRBJ2-1; D unclear. The sequenced sample consisted of peripheral blood. This TCR was recovered from a man aged 18 to 30 with COVID-19, enrolled during active disease. This CDR3 is CASSQASEQFF. CDR3 sequence (DNA): TGTGCCAGCAGCCAAGCTAGTGAGCAGTTCTTC.